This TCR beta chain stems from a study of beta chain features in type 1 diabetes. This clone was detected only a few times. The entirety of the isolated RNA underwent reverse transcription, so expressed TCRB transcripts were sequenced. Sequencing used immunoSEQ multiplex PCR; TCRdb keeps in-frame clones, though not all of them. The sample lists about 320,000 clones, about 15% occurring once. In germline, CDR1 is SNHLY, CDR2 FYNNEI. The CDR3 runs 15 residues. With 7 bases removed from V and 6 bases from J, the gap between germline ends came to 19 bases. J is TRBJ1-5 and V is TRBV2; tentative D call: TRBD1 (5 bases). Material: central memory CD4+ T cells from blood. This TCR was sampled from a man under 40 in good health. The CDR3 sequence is CASTYSAGRVQPQHF. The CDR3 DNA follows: TGTGCCAGCACTTATTCGGCAGGGAGGGTTCAGCCCCAGCATTTT.